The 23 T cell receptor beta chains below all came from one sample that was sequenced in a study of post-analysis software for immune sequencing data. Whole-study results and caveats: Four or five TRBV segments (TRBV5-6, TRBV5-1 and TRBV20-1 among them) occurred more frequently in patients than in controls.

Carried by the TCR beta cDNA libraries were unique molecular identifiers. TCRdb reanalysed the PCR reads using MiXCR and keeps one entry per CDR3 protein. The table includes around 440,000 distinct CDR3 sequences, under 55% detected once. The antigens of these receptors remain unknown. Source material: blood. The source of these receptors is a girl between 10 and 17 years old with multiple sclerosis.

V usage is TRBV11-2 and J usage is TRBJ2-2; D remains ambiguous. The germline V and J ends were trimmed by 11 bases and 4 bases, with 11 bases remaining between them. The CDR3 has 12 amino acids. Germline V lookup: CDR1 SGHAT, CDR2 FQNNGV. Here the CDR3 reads CAYGPPTGELFF. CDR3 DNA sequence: TGTGCCTATGGCCCTCCCACCGGGGAGCTGTTTTTT.

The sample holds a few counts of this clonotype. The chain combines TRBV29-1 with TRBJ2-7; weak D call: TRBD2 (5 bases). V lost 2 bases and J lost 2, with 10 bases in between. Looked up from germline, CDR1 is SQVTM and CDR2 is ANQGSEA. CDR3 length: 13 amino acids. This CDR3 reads CSVEWERPYEQYF. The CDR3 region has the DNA TGCAGCGTTGAATGGGAGAGACCCTACGAGCAGTACTTC.

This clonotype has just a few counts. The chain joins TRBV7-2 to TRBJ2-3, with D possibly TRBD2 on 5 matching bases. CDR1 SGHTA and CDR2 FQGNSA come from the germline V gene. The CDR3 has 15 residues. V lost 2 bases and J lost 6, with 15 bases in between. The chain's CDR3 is CASSLWRAARDTQYF. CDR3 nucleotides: TGTGCCAGCAGCTTATGGCGGGCCGCACGGGATACGCAGTATTTT.

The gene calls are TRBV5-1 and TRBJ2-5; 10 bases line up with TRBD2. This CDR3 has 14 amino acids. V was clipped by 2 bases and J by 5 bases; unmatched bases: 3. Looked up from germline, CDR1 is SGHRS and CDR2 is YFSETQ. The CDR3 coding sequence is TGCGCCAGCAGCTTCTTAGCGGGAGGTGAGACCCAGTACTTC. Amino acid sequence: CASSFLAGGETQYF.

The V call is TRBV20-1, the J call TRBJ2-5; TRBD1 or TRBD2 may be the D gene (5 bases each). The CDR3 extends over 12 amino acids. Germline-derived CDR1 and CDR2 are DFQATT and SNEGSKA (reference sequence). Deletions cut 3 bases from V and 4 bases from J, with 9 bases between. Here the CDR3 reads CSASLGGETQYF. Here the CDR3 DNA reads TGCAGTGCTAGTCTTGGGGGAGAGACCCAGTACTTC.

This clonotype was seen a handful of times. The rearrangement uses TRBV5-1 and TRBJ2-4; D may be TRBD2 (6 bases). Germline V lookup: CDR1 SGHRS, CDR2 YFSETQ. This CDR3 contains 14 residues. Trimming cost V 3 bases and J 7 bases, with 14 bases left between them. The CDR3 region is CASSSSSEGNIQYF. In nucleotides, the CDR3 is TGCGCCAGCAGCTCTTCTAGCGAGGGGAACATTCAGTACTTC.

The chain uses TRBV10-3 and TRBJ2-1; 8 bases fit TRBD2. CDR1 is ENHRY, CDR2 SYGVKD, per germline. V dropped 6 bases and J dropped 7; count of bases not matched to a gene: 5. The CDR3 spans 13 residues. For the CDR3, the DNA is TGTGCCATCAGGAGCGGGAGAGGGAATGAGCAGTTCTTC. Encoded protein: CAIRSGRGNEQFF.

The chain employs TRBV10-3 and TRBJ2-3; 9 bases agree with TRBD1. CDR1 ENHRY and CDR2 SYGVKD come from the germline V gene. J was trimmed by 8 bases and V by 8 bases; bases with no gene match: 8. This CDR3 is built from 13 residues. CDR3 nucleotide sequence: TGTGCCATCGGGACAGGGAGAGACGGTACGCAGTATTTT. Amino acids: CAIGTGRDGTQYF.

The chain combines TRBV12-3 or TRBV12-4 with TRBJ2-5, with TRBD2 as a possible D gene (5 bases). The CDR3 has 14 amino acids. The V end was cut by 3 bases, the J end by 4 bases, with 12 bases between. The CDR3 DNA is TGTGCCAGCAGTTTTTCGGGGTTCGGAGAGACCCAGTACTTC. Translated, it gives CASSFSGFGETQYF.

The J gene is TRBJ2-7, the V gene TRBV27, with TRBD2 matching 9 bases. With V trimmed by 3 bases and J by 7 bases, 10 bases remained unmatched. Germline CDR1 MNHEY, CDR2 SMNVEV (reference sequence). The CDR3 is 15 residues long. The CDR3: CASSFAGGNHNEQYF. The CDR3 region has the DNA TGTGCCAGCAGTTTCGCGGGAGGGAACCACAATGAGCAGTACTTC.

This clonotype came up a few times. DNA for the CDR3: TGCAGTGCTAGAGCGGGCGGGAGCACAGATACGCAGTATTTT. It translates to CSARAGGSTDTQYF. This chain uses TRBV20-1 with TRBJ2-3; a possible D gene is TRBD2 (5 bases). V was shortened by 1 base and J by 0 bases, with 8 bases between the two germline ends. Germline V lookup: CDR1 DFQATT, CDR2 SNEGSKA (reference sequence). The CDR3 consists of 14 residues.

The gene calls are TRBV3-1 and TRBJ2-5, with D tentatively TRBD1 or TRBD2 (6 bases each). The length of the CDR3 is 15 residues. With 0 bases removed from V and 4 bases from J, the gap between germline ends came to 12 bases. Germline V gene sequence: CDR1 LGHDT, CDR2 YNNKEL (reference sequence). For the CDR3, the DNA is TGTGCCAGCAGCCAAGATCCCGAGGGGGGAGAGACCCAGTACTTC. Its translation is CASSQDPEGGETQYF.

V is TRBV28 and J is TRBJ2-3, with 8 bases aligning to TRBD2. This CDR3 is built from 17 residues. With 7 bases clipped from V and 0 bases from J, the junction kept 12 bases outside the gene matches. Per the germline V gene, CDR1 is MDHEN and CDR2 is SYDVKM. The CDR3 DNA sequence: TGTGCCAGCACAATGGGCTGGGGACTAGAAAGCACAGATACGCAGTATTTT. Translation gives CASTMGWGLESTDTQYF.

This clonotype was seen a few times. The CDR3 protein is CASSAIRTSTSYEQYF. CDR3 in DNA: TGTGCCAGCAGTGCCATTCGAACTAGTACGTCCTACGAGCAGTACTTC. The chain has TRBV27 and TRBJ2-7, with D possibly being TRBD2 (5 bases). Trimming removed 5 bases from V and 1 base from J, with 18 bases in between. The CDR3 spans 16 residues. CDR1 is MNHEY, CDR2 SMNVEV, per germline (reference sequence).

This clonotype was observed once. The CDR3 is CASSRSEKLFF. CDR3 in DNA: TGCGCCAGCAGCCGTAGTGAAAAACTGTTTTTT. V gene TRBV4-1 combines with J gene TRBJ1-4; D gene ambiguous. V dropped 4 bases and J dropped 7 bases, with 4 bases sitting between them. The CDR3 is 11 amino acids. Germline assignment: CDR1 MGHRA and CDR2 YSYEKL.

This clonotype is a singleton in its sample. The CDR3 spells CASSQDLYGNWAFF. The CDR3, as DNA: TGTGCCAGCAGCCAAGATTTATATGGCAATTGGGCTTTCTTT. The chain uses TRBV4-2 and TRBJ1-1; no firm D call. V was cut by 0 bases and J by 11 bases, with 16 bases left in between. The germline gives CDR1 LGHNA, CDR2 YNFKEQ. This CDR3 is 14 amino acids long.

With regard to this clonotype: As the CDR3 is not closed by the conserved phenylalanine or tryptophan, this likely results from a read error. In DNA form, the CDR3 reads TGTGCCAGCAGCCAAGAACCCGTGGGAGGGATCTCCTACGAGCAGTACTAC. It specifies CASSQEPVGGISYEQYY. The chain employs TRBV4-2 and TRBJ2-4, with TRBD2 matching 7 bases. The DNA end lines up better with TRBJ2-7; the J call may be wrong. In germline, CDR1 is LGHNA, CDR2 YNFKEQ. This CDR3 region has 17 residues.

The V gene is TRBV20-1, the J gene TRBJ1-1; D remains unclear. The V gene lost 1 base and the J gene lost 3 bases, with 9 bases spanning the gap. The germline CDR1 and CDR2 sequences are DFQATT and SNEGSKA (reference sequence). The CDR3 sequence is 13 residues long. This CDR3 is CSARGRLDTEAFF. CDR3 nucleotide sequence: TGCAGTGCTAGAGGGCGGTTGGACACTGAAGCTTTCTTT.

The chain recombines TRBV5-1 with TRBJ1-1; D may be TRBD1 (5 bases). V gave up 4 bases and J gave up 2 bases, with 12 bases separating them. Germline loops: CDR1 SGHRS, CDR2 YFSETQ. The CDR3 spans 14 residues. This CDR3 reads CASSTARDNTEAFF. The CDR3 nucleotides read TGCGCCAGCAGCACGGCCAGGGACAACACTGAAGCTTTCTTT.

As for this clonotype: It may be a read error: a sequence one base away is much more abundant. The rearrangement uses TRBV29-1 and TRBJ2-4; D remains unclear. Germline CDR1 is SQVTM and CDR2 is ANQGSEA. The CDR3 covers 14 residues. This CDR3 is CSVESPLAKSIQYF. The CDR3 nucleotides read TGCAGCGTTGAGTCGCCCTTAGCCAAAAGCATTCAGTACTTC.

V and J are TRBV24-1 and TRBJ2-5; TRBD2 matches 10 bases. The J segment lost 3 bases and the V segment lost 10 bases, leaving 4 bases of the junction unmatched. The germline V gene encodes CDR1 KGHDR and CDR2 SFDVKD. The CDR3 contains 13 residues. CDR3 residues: CATGLAQEETQYF. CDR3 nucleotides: TGTGCCACGGGACTAGCGCAAGAAGAGACCCAGTACTTC.

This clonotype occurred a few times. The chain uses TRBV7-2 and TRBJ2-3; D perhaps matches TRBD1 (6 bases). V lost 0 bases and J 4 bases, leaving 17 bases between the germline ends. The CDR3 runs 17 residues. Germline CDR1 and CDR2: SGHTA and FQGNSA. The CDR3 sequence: CASSLAPKGRGPDTQYF. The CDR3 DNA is TGTGCCAGCAGCTTAGCGCCCAAGGGCAGGGGCCCAGATACGCAGTATTTT. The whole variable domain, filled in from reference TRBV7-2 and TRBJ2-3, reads GAGVSQSPSNKVTEKGKDVELRCDPISGHTALYWYRQSLGQGLEFLIYFQGNSAPDKSGLPSDRFSAERTGGSVSTLTIQRTQQEDSAVYLCASSLAPKGRGPDTQYFGPGTRLTVL.

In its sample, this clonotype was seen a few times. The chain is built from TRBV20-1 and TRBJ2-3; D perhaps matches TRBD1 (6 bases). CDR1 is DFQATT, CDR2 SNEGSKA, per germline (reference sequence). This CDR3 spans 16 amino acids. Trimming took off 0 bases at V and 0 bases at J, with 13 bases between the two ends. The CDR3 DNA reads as TGCAGTGCTAGAGATGCATCGACAGGTAGCACAGATACGCAGTATTTT. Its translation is CSARDASTGSTDTQYF.